The present T cell receptor (beta chain) was sequenced within a study of control samples from healthy donors and cancer patients. The protocol was immunoSEQ multiplex PCR, while the TCRdb copy is restricted to in-frame clones and leaves out a portion. The table has tens of thousands of clones, 91% seen once. The V gene's germline CDR1 is LNHNV and CDR2 YYDKDF (reference sequence). The CDR3 sequence is 17 residues long. J lost 5 bases, V lost 3 bases, and 13 bases had no gene match. This clonotype was sampled from a man younger than 40 in good health. This chain uses TRBV15 with TRBJ2-7, with 10 bases matching TRBD1. Sample: blood. Here the CDR3 DNA reads TGTGCCACCAGCAGCCGGGACAGGGGCCCATGGACGGACGAGCAGTACTTC. This gives the protein CATSSRDRGPWTDEQYF. Combining the CDR3 with reference TRBV15 and TRBJ2-7 gives the whole variable domain DAMVIQNPRYQVTQFGKPVTLSCSQTLNHNVMYWYQQKSSQAPKLLFHYYDKDFNNEADTPDNFQSRRPNTSFCFLDIRSPGLGDTAMYLCATSSRDRGPWTDEQYFGPGTRLTVT.